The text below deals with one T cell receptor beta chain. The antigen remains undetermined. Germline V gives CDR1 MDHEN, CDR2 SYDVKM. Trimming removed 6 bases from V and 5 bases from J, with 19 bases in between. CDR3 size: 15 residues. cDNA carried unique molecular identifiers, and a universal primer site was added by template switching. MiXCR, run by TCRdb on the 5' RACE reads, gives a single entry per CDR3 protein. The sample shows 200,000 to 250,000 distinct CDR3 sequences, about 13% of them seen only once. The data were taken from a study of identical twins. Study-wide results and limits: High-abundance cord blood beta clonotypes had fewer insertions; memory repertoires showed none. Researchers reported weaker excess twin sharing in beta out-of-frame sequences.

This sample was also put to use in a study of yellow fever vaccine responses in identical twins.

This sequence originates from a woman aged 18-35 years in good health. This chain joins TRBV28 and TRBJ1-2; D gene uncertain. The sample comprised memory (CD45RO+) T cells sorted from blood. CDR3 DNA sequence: TGTGCCAGCAGCCTTGTGGGGATAGTGGTGTATGGCTACACCTTC. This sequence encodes CASSLVGIVVYGYTF.